Listed here is a single T cell receptor beta chain. Its cognate antigen is unknown. The CDR3 is made up of 13 amino acids. Trimming shortened V by 5 bases and J by 0 bases, and 6 bases separated the two germline ends. CDR1 and CDR2 (germline): SGHRS, YFSETQ. Study findings and constraints: In terms of TCR gene usage, tumor memory CD4+ T cells clustered together with blood and lymph node memory CD4+ cells, as well as with lymph node naive CD4+ cells. Tumor Treg TCRs overlapped most with tumor naive CD4+ cells.

Each CDR3 protein gets one entry after TCRdb re-called the 5' RACE reads with MiXCR. Altogether approximately 12,000 distinct CDR3 sequences are present, around 52% being singletons, with the ten largest covering about an eighth. The genes are TRBV5-1 and TRBJ1-5, with unresolved D. The sequence came from a female donor with breast cancer. The specimen sequenced was tumor-infiltrating naive CD4+ T cells sorted from the breast tumor. Subset in this sample: naive CD4+ T cells, CD4+CD45RA+CD25-. The CDR3 sequence: CASSPYSNQPQHF. The DNA of the CDR3 is TGCGCCAGCAGTCCTTATAGCAATCAGCCCCAGCATTTT. Using reference TRBV5-1 and TRBJ1-5 for the parts outside the CDR3, the full variable domain is KAGVTQTPRYLIKTRGQQVTLSCSPISGHRSVSWYQQTPGQGLQFLFEYFSETQRNKGNFPGRFSGRQFSNSRSEMNVSTLELGDSALYLCASSPYSNQPQHFGDGTRLSIL.